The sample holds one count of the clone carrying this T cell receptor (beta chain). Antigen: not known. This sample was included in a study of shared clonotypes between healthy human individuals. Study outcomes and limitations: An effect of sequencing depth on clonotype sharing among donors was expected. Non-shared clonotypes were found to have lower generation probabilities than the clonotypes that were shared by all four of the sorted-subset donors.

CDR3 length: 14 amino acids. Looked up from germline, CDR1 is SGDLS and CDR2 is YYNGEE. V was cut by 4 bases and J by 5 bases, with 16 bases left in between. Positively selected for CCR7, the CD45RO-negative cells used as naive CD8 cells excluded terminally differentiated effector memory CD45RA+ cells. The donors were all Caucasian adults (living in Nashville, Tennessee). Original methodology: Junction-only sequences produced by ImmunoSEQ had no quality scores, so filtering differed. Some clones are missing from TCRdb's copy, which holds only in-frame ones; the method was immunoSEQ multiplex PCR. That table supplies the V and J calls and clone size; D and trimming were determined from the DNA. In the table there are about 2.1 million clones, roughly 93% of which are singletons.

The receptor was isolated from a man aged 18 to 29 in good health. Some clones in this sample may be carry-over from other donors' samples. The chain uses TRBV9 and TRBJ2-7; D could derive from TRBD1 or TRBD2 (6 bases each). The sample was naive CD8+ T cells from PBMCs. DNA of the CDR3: TGTGCCAGCAGCCCTCAGGGGAGGTCCGACGAGCAGTACTTC. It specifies CASSPQGRSDEQYF. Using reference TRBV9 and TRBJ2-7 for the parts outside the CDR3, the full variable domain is DSGVTQTPKHLITATGQRVTLRCSPRSGDLSVYWYQQSLDQGLQFLIQYYNGEERAKGNILERFSAQQFPDLHSELNLSSLELGDSALYFCASSPQGRSDEQYFGPGTRLTVT.